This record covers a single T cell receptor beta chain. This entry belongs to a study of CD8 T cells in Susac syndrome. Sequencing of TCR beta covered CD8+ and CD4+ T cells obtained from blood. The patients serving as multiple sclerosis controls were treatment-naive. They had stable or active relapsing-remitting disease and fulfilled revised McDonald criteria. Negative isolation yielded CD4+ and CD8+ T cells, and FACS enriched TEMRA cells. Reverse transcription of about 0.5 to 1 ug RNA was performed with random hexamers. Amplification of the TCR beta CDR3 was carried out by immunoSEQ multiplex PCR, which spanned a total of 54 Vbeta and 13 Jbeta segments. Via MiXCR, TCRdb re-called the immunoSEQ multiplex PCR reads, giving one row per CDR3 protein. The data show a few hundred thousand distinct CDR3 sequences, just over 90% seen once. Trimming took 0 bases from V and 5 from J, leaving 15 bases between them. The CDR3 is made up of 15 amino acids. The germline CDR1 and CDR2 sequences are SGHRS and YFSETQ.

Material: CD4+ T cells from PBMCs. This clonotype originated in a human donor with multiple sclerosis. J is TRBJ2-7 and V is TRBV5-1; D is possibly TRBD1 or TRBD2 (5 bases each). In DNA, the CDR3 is TGCGCCAGCAGCTTGGCCGGGGACCTTCCTCACGAGCAGTACTTC. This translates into CASSLAGDLPHEQYF. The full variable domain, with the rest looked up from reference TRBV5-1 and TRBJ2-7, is KAGVTQTPRYLIKTRGQQVTLSCSPISGHRSVSWYQQTPGQGLQFLFEYFSETQRNKGNFPGRFSGRQFSNSRSEMNVSTLELGDSALYLCASSLAGDLPHEQYFGPGTRLTVT.